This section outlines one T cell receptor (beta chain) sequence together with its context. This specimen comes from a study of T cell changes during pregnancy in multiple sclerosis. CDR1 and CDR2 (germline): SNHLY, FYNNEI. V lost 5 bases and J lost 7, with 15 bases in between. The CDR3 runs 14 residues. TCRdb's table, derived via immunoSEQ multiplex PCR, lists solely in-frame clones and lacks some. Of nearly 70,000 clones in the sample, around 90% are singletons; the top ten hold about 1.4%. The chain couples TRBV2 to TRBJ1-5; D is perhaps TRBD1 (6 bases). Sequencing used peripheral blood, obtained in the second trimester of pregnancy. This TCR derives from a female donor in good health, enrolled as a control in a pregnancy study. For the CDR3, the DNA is TGTGCCAGCAGTCCAGGGTGGGGGGGCCAGCCCCAGCATTTT. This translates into CASSPGWGGQPQHF.